The 26 T cell receptor beta chains below all came from one sample that was sequenced in a study of T cells after yellow fever vaccination (dated by TCRdb to about 2019). This specimen's treatment or condition label, interpreted: live attenuated yellow fever vaccine strain. Library method: 5' RACE. The instrument given in TCRdb is Illumina HiSeq 2500. TCRdb passed the public sequencing reads through fastp at Q25 and MiXCR, retaining productive beta sequences. Entries that share a CDR3 protein sequence are merged under the most common genes and DNA. Across this sample there are around 100,000 distinct CDR3 sequences, with 8% to 9.5% seen only once. The ten largest clones represent 25% of the sample. Sample: CD8+ T cells sorted from PBMCs, taken 45 days after the yellow fever booster vaccination. These receptors originate from a young man who received the YFV17D yellow fever vaccine.

This clonotype was picked up many times. The rearrangement uses TRBV24-1 and TRBJ2-1; D is perhaps TRBD1 (6 bases). V was trimmed by 7 bases and J by 0 bases, leaving 12 bases between them. The germline gives CDR1 KGHDR, CDR2 SFDVKD. CDR3 length equals 15 residues. The CDR3 DNA reads as TGTGCCACCAGCCCCAGGGGAAGCTCCTACAATGAGCAGTTCTTC. Translating gives CATSPRGSSYNEQFF.

This clonotype occurred many times. The rearrangement joins TRBV5-6 to TRBJ2-1, with 10 bases aligning to TRBD2. The CDR3 spans 15 residues. The germline CDR1 and CDR2 sequences are SGHDT and YYEEEE. Germline trimming cut 2 bases from V and 6 bases from J; bases unmatched to any gene: 5. The CDR3 bases are TGTGCCAGCAGCTTCTCTAGCGGGAGTCGCAATGAGCAGTTCTTC. Translating gives CASSFSSGSRNEQFF. The full variable domain, rest sourced from reference TRBV5-6 and TRBJ2-1, is DAGVTQSPTHLIKTRGQQVTLRCSPKSGHDTVSWYQQALGQGPQFIFQYYEEEERQRGNFPDRFSGHQFPNYSSELNVNALLLGDSALYLCASSFSSGSRNEQFFGPGTRLTVL.

This clonotype was found a few times. The rearrangement links TRBV5-1 to TRBJ2-3; 7 bases match TRBD1. The CDR3 runs to 15 residues. The V segment lost 3 bases and the J segment 2 bases; nucleotides outside the gene matches: 6. Germline values: CDR1 SGHRS, CDR2 YFSETQ. For the CDR3, the DNA is TGCGCCAGCAGCTGGACCGGGACAGTCACAGATACGCAGTATTTT. Translating it yields CASSWTGTVTDTQYF.

This clonotype was seen repeatedly, ten times or more. V usage is TRBV6-5 and J usage is TRBJ2-5, with 11 bases identical to TRBD2. The J segment lost 3 bases and the V segment lost 4 bases, leaving 7 bases of the junction unmatched. Per germline, CDR1 MNHEY and CDR2 SVGAGI. This CDR3 spans 16 amino acids. As DNA, the CDR3 is TGTGCCAGCAGTTTCCCGGGACTAGCGGTAGAAGAGACCCAGTACTTC. Its translation: CASSFPGLAVEETQYF.

There are many counts of this clonotype. The J gene is TRBJ1-4, the V gene TRBV12-3 or TRBV12-4; unclear D gene. V lost 5 bases and J 5 bases, leaving 6 bases between the germline ends. The CDR3 runs to 12 residues. This chain's CDR3 is CASSSRNEKLFF. The CDR3 DNA reads as TGTGCCAGCAGTAGCAGGAATGAAAAACTGTTTTTT.

The sample holds a few counts of this clonotype. The chain links TRBV14 to TRBJ2-7; 8 nucleotides match TRBD2. The junction had 5 bases not matched to a gene; V was cut back by 5 bases and J by 2 bases. The germline V gene encodes CDR1 SGHDN and CDR2 FVKESK. This CDR3 spans 14 amino acids. The CDR3 region has the DNA TGTGCCAGCAGCTCCATAGCGGGGCCCTACGAGCAGTACTTC. Protein sequence: CASSSIAGPYEQYF. The full variable domain, completed using reference TRBV14 and TRBJ2-7, is EAGVTQFPSHSVIEKGQTVTLRCDPISGHDNLYWYRRVMGKEIKFLLHFVKESKQDESGMPNNRFLAERTGGTYSTLKVQPAELEDSGVYFCASSSIAGPYEQYFGPGTRLTVT.

This clonotype came up many times. The chain is built from TRBV6-1 and TRBJ2-3; D gene uncertain. Germline CDR1 reads MNHNS; CDR2 reads SASEGT. Deletions cut 6 bases from V and 5 bases from J, with 15 bases between. The CDR3 is 14 amino acids. Here the CDR3 DNA reads TGTGCCAGCAGGACCCACCCCCTAGGAGATACGCAGTATTTT. Its protein is CASRTHPLGDTQYF.

This chain joins TRBV11-2 and TRBJ1-1; D gene unclear. CDR3 size: 11 residues. The germline gives CDR1 SGHAT, CDR2 FQNNGV. V was clipped by 5 bases and J by 5 bases, with 6 bases between them. The CDR3 here is CASSPYTEAFF. CDR3 nucleotides: TGTGCCAGCAGCCCTTATACTGAAGCTTTCTTT.

This clonotype was counted at least ten times. The gene calls are TRBV7-2 and TRBJ2-1; tentatively, D is TRBD1 or TRBD2 (6 bases each). V was trimmed by 0 bases and J by 5 bases, leaving 29 bases between them. Germline V gene sequence: CDR1 SGHTA, CDR2 FQGNSA. The CDR3 covers 21 residues. The CDR3 is CASSLAPLPRSGAEGNNEQFF. CDR3 nucleotides: TGTGCCAGCAGCTTAGCGCCCCTTCCTCGTTCGGGGGCGGAAGGGAACAATGAGCAGTTCTTC.

This clonotype was seen at least ten times. The rearrangement uses TRBV12-3 or TRBV12-4 and TRBJ1-1; D is ambiguous. V lost 5 bases and J lost 3, with 13 bases in between. This CDR3 spans 14 amino acids. In DNA, the CDR3 is TGTGCCAGCAGTGCCATTAGTACGGACACTGAAGCTTTCTTT. Its translation is CASSAISTDTEAFF.

In this sample, this clonotype turned up many times. This chain links TRBV10-2 with TRBJ2-5; TRBD1 or TRBD2 may be the D gene (5 bases each). Germline values: CDR1 WSHSY, CDR2 SAAADI. V shed 6 bases and J shed 4 bases, with 12 bases lying between them. The CDR3 is 13 residues long. The CDR3 nucleotides read TGCGCCAGCAGGGGGGACGGAGGAGAGACCCAGTACTTC. The encoded protein is CASRGDGGETQYF.

This clonotype showed up many times. The chain uses TRBV5-1 and TRBJ2-5, with 7 bases that match TRBD2. J lost 1 base, V lost 2 bases, and 5 bases had no gene match. This CDR3 spans 15 amino acids. Germline CDR1 and CDR2: SGHRS and YFSETQ. DNA of the CDR3: TGCGCCAGCAGCTTCACAGCGGGAATCCAAGAGACCCAGTACTTC. Amino acids: CASSFTAGIQETQYF. Based on the CDR3 plus reference TRBV5-1 and TRBJ2-5, the full variable domain is KAGVTQTPRYLIKTRGQQVTLSCSPISGHRSVSWYQQTPGQGLQFLFEYFSETQRNKGNFPGRFSGRQFSNSRSEMNVSTLELGDSALYLCASSFTAGIQETQYFGPGTRLLVL.

This clonotype was counted at least ten times. This chain uses TRBV28 with TRBJ2-1, with D perhaps matching TRBD1 (6 bases). The germline gives CDR1 MDHEN, CDR2 SYDVKM. The CDR3 covers 15 residues. The ends were cut back, 6 bases at V and 3 bases at J, with 15 bases in the middle. Written as DNA, the CDR3 is TGTGCCAGCAGGGAAACAGGGCCCCTCTACAATGAGCAGTTCTTC. Translated, it gives CASRETGPLYNEQFF. The complete variable domain, with remaining parts taken from reference TRBV28 and TRBJ2-1, reads DVKVTQSSRYLVKRTGEKVFLECVQDMDHENMFWYRQDPGLGLRLIYFSYDVKMKEKGDIPEGYSVSREKKERFSLILESASTNQTSMYLCASRETGPLYNEQFFGPGTRLTVL.

In this sample, this clonotype turned up many times. V gene TRBV28 combines with J gene TRBJ2-3; D is perhaps TRBD2 (5 bases). Germline CDR1 MDHEN, CDR2 SYDVKM. The CDR3 sequence is 14 residues long. The V end was cut by 5 bases, the J end by 0 bases, with 9 bases between. CDR3 in amino acids: CASSRTVSTDTQYF. The CDR3 bases are TGTGCCAGCAGTAGGACTGTTAGCACAGATACGCAGTATTTT.

This clonotype appeared many times. The J gene is TRBJ2-7, the V gene TRBV6-5, with 11 nucleotides matching TRBD2. V lost 5 bases to trimming and J lost 2 bases; unmatched junction nucleotides: 8. In germline, CDR1 is MNHEY, CDR2 SVGAGI. This CDR3 spans 16 amino acids. In DNA form, the CDR3 reads TGTGCCAGCAGTCGCGCGCTAGCGGGAGGTACCTACGAGCAGTACTTC. Encoded protein: CASSRALAGGTYEQYF.

The CDR3 coding sequence is TGTGCCAGCAGCGGCGGGGGCGGGGGGTTTGCTTTCTTT. Translating it yields CASSGGGGGFAFF. This chain joins TRBV9 and TRBJ1-1, with D perhaps TRBD1 (6 bases). CDR3 length equals 13 residues. Germline V CDR1 and CDR2: SGDLS, YYNGEE. V was shortened by 3 bases and J by 11 bases, with 17 bases between the two germline ends.

The chain joins TRBV20-1 to TRBJ2-7; TRBD1 or TRBD2 may be the D gene (5 bases each). Trimming cost V 2 bases and J 1 base, with 24 bases left between them. From germline, CDR1 is DFQATT and CDR2 SNEGSKA (reference sequence). The CDR3 totals 18 residues. The CDR3 DNA is TGCAGTGCTAGAAGGGGAGTGTTTGGACCCGAGGGATCCTACGAGCAGTACTTC. Its protein product is CSARRGVFGPEGSYEQYF.

The chain carries TRBV6-2 or TRBV6-3 and TRBJ2-1, with D perhaps matching TRBD2 (6 bases). CDR3 size: 11 residues. V lost 8 bases and J lost 10, with 12 bases in between. CDR1 MNHEY and CDR2 SVGEGT come from the germline V gene. Written as DNA, the CDR3 is TGTGCCAGCTTACAGAGCGGGGAGCAGTTCTTC. Its protein is CASLQSGEQFF.

This clonotype was recorded many times. The CDR3 loop reads CATRSTSGRDQETQYF. The CDR3 coding sequence is TGTGCCACTAGGAGTACTAGCGGGAGAGACCAAGAGACCCAGTACTTC. This chain connects TRBV15 to TRBJ2-5; 11 bases are a match to TRBD2. The germline CDR1 and CDR2 sequences are LNHNV and YYDKDF (reference sequence). The length of the CDR3 is 16 residues. The V and J ends lost 9 bases and 0 bases, in that order; junction bases with no gene match: 9.

This clonotype was seen at least ten times. This rearrangement joins TRBV29-1 to TRBJ2-1; 7 bases are a match to TRBD1. Germline-derived CDR1 and CDR2 are SQVTM and ANQGSEA. The CDR3 loop spans 12 amino acids. V was clipped by 7 bases and J by 7 bases; unmatched bases: 7. The CDR3 region is CSAPYRGNEQFF. The CDR3, as DNA: TGCAGCGCACCTTACAGGGGAAATGAGCAGTTCTTC.

The chain has TRBV7-9 and TRBJ2-6; D remains unclear. This CDR3 has 13 residues. Germline CDR1 is SEHNR and CDR2 is FQNEAQ (reference sequence). V lost 1 base to trimming and J lost 13 bases, with 11 bases between them. CDR3 protein: CASSLVSLGVLTF. The CDR3 bases are TGTGCCAGCAGCTTAGTTTCCCTTGGGGTCCTGACTTTC.

This clonotype was seen ten or more times. This CDR3 reads CASSQPGTSGNTGELFF. The CDR3 nucleotides are TGCGCCAGCAGCCAACCAGGGACTAGCGGGAACACCGGGGAGCTGTTTTTT. The chain combines TRBV4-1 with TRBJ2-2, with 11 positions matching TRBD2. The CDR3 totals 17 residues. Germline V gene data show CDR1 as MGHRA and CDR2 as YSYEKL. The ends lost 2 bases at V and 1 base at J; junction bases unmatched: 3.

This clonotype was counted only a few times. This chain links TRBV7-9 with TRBJ2-1; the D is unclear. The germline CDR1 and CDR2 sequences are SEHNR and FQNEAQ (reference sequence). V was shortened by 1 base and J by 8 bases, with 12 bases between the two germline ends. The CDR3 runs 14 residues. CDR3 sequence (DNA): TGTGCCAGCAGCTTAGAGGAGCCACCGGATGAGCAGTTCTTC. This codes for CASSLEEPPDEQFF.

At least ten counts were recorded for this clonotype. This chain connects TRBV7-2 to TRBJ2-2; TRBD1 matches 8 bases. This CDR3 is built from 15 residues. Germline assignment: CDR1 SGHTA and CDR2 FQGNSA. Trimming took 5 bases from V and 0 from J; bases not matched to a gene: 2. CDR3 sequence: CASSPGQANTGELFF. CDR3 nucleotide sequence: TGTGCCAGCAGCCCGGGACAGGCGAACACCGGGGAGCTGTTTTTT.

This clonotype occurred many times. This rearrangement joins TRBV29-1 to TRBJ2-1; D might be TRBD2 (6 bases). The CDR3 consists of 13 residues. In germline, CDR1 is SQVTM, CDR2 ANQGSEA. Trimming stripped 1 base from V and 2 bases from J, with 6 bases between. The CDR3 reads CSVEGLAYNEQFF. CDR3 nucleotides: TGCAGCGTTGAAGGACTAGCCTACAATGAGCAGTTCTTC.

Only a few counts were recorded for this clonotype. The chain carries TRBV6-2 or TRBV6-3 and TRBJ2-1, with 16 nucleotides matching TRBD2. The CDR3 is 19 residues long. V lost 5 bases to trimming and J lost 5 bases; unmatched junction nucleotides: 12. The germline V gene encodes CDR1 MNHEY and CDR2 SVGEGT. CDR3 in DNA: TGTGCCAGCAGTGGGACTAGCGGGAGGGAGCACCCCTTTAACAATGAGCAGTTCTTC. Amino acids: CASSGTSGREHPFNNEQFF.